This TCR beta chain was profiled in a study of shared clonotypes between healthy human individuals. Data came from immunoSEQ multiplex PCR; TCRdb stores just in-frame clones and leaves some out. The table lists 2 million to 2.5 million clones, approximately 94% of them singletons. A note on this clone: Other nucleotide sequences in the sample specify the same CDR3.

Germline CDR1 reads MNHEY; CDR2 reads SVGAGI. The CDR3 totals 14 residues. Trimming took off 0 bases at V and 3 bases at J, with 8 bases between the two ends. The V call is TRBV6-5, the J call TRBJ2-5; possibly TRBD2 for D (6 bases). Source material: naive CD4+ T cells sorted from blood. The subset here: CD45RA+ positively selected. This TCR was recovered from a man between 18 and 35 years old in good health. CDR3 in DNA: TGTGCCAGCAGTTACTCGGGAGGAAAAGAGACCCAGTACTTC. As protein: CASSYSGGKETQYF.